A selection of T cell receptor beta chains follows, all from one sample in a study of persistence of HIV-infected CD4 T cells. The antigens of these receptors remain unknown. Repertoires were generated with immunoSEQ multiplex PCR, while TCRdb's copy carries only in-frame clones and drops some. Of under 20,000 clones in the sample, about 60% were seen once. The sample was CD4+ T cells sorted from PBMCs after approximately 19-hour stimulation, taken from a patient who received antiretroviral therapy. The receptors here all came from an adult woman with HIV who was CMV-seropositive. The CDR3 runs from the conserved cysteine through the conserved F or W. Fields, in order: D gene, V gene, clone size, J gene, CDR3 DNA, CDR3 protein. The D gene is left open where the match is weak. Some rows have no size entry. The others give once, few or many, or a class for an expanded clone.

NA	TRBV2	NA	TRBJ1-5	TGTGCCAGCAGTGAAATGATGGCAGGCAATCAGCCCCAGCATTTT	CASSEMMAGNQPQHF
NA	TRBV11-2	once	TRBJ2-1	TGTGCCAGCAGCTTATGGAGTGCAGGGGTTTACAATGAGCAGTTCTTC	CASSLWSAGVYNEQFF
NA	TRBV5-1	NA	TRBJ1-4	TGCGCCAGCAGACGACAGCCTGCAACTAATGAAAAACTGTTTTTT	CASRRQPATNEKLFF
NA	TRBV20-1	NA	TRBJ2-1	TGCAGTGCTAGCAACGTAGATGAGCAGTTCTTC	CSASNVDEQFF
NA	TRBV3-1/TRBV3-2	NA	TRBJ1-2	TGTGCCAGCAGCCAAGATCTTGCCGAAGCCCGTGGCTACACCTTC	CASSQDLAEARGYTF
NA	TRBV6-5	NA	TRBJ1-2	TGTGCCAGCAGTAAGACAGCTAACTATGGCTACACCTTC	CASSKTANYGYTF
TRBD1	TRBV19	NA	TRBJ1-5	TGTGCCAGTAGTACTAGATCAGGGACAGGGCGAAATCAGCCCCAGCATTTT	CASSTRSGTGRNQPQHF
NA	TRBV5-1	few	TRBJ1-1	TGCGCCAGCAGACTTCTCCCAGGGGACCTAGGGGAAGCTTTCTTT	CASRLLPGDLGEAFF
NA	TRBV29-1	NA	TRBJ1-2	TGCAGCGTTGAAGACTCGGGGCAGGGGAGATATGGCTACACCTTC	CSVEDSGQGRYGYTF
NA	TRBV29-1	NA	TRBJ1-4	TGCAGCGTTGCAGTAGGGCCTCCGAGCGAAAAACTGTTTTTT	CSVAVGPPSEKLFF
NA	TRBV10-3	medium-sized	TRBJ1-5	TGTGCCATCAGTCCCCAGGAATTCCAGCCCCAGCATTTT	CAISPQEFQPQHF
NA	TRBV5-1	NA	TRBJ1-4	TGCGCCAGCAGACTACAGGGATTAAATGAAAAACTGTTTTTT	CASRLQGLNEKLFF
NA	TRBV18	NA	TRBJ2-4	TGTGCCAGCTCACCACCTAAGGGTGGCAAAAACATTCAGTACTTC	CASSPPKGGKNIQYF
NA	TRBV12-3/TRBV12-4	NA	TRBJ1-2	TGTGCCAGCAGTATCAGGGACCACTATGGCTACACCTTC	CASSIRDHYGYTF
NA	TRBV2	NA	TRBJ2-4	TGTGCCAGCAGTCGAGGGGCGGACGGTCGAAACATTCAGTACTTC	CASSRGADGRNIQYF
NA	TRBV12-3/TRBV12-4	NA	TRBJ2-2	TGTGCCAGCAGTTTGGAGACCGGGGAGCTGTTTTTT	CASSLETGELFF
NA	TRBV18	few	TRBJ1-1	TGTGCCAGCTCACCGTTTCCAGATTCCGAAGCTTTCTTT	CASSPFPDSEAFF
NA	TRBV2	NA	TRBJ2-5	TGTGCCAGCAGCGACGATCGTCCCGCAGAGACCCAGTACTTC	CASSDDRPAETQYF
NA	TRBV5-1	NA	TRBJ2-3	TGCGCCAGTTCACCGGGACTTAGCACAGATACGCAGTATTTT	CASSPGLSTDTQYF
NA	TRBV4-1	NA	TRBJ2-3	TGCGCCAGCAGGGGGGTTAGCACAGATACGCAGTATTTT	CASRGVSTDTQYF
NA	TRBV19	NA	TRBJ1-5	TGTGCCAGTAGTATTGCGGGGTCCCTCGATCAGCCCCAGCATTTT	CASSIAGSLDQPQHF
NA	TRBV7-2	NA	TRBJ2-1	TGTGCCAGCAGCTTAGCTGGGCGTAGTGAGCAGTTCTTC	CASSLAGRSEQFF
NA	TRBV7-6	NA	TRBJ2-1	TGTGCCAGCAGCTTAGCGGGGGGCCATGAGCAGTTCTTC	CASSLAGGHEQFF
NA	TRBV6-5	NA	TRBJ1-4	TGTGCCAGCAGTTACGGGCAGGAGGGGGAAAAACTGTTTTTT	CASSYGQEGEKLFF
NA	TRBV4-2	NA	TRBJ1-5	TGTGCCAGCAGCCAAGAGGGGCAGGGATTACATAGCAATCAGCCCCAGCATTTT	CASSQEGQGLHSNQPQHF
NA	TRBV30	NA	TRBJ1-2	TGTGCCTGGGGGTCAGGGGCAGGATATGGCTACACCTTC	CAWGSGAGYGYTF
NA	TRBV3-1/TRBV3-2	NA	TRBJ1-5	TGTGCCAGCAGCCAAGAATTAGGACAGTCCCAGCATTTT	CASSQELGQSQHF
TRBD2	TRBV5-4	few	TRBJ2-5	TGTGCCAGCAGCCTTAGCGGGGGCAAAGAGACCCAGTACTTC	CASSLSGGKETQYF
NA	TRBV5-1	once	TRBJ2-2	TGCGCCAGCAGCCCTGAGGGGCGAAACACCGGGGAGCTGTTTTTT	CASSPEGRNTGELFF
NA	TRBV5-6	NA	TRBJ1-4	TGTGCCAGCAGCCCGAGGCGGATGAATGAAAAACTGTTTTTT	CASSPRRMNEKLFF
NA	TRBV19	NA	TRBJ1-2	TGTGCCAGCTCGGCCGCGGGGGTTCGTGGCTACACCTTC	CASSAAGVRGYTF
NA	TRBV5-1	NA	TRBJ2-5	TGCGCCAGCAGCCGAATCAGTCAAGAGACCCAGTACTTC	CASSRISQETQYF
NA	TRBV6-4	NA	TRBJ1-1	TGTGCCAGCAGTGACTCTAGTCTGGGCGGTGAAGCTTTCTTT	CASSDSSLGGEAFF
NA	TRBV4-1	NA	TRBJ1-5	TGCGCCAGCAGCCAAGAGGGCGGTAGCAATCAGCCCCAGCATTTT	CASSQEGGSNQPQHF
NA	TRBV6-4	few	TRBJ1-1	TGTGCCAGCAGTTCGAACCTGGGCACTGAAGCTTTCTTT	CASSSNLGTEAFF
TRBD2	TRBV11-2	NA	TRBJ2-7	TGTGCCAGCAGCTTTCAACTAGCGGGGGGGCCGATTAACTACGAGCAGTACTTC	CASSFQLAGGPINYEQYF
NA	TRBV6-1	NA	TRBJ2-3	TGTGCCAGCAGTGAAATTTTAGTGGACGTTTTCACAGATACGCAGTATTTT	CASSEILVDVFTDTQYF
TRBD1	TRBV7-8	NA	TRBJ1-3	TGTGCCAGCAGCCGAGGGACAGCTGGAAACACCATATATTTT	CASSRGTAGNTIYF
TRBD1	TRBV12-3/TRBV12-4	NA	TRBJ1-2	TGTGCCAGCAGTTTGGGGACAGGAGGACTTGGTACCTTC	CASSLGTGGLGTF
TRBD1	TRBV5-1	NA	TRBJ2-3	TGCGCCAGCAGCTTGTCTTTCGGGGGGACAGGGCAAGATACGCAGTATTTT	CASSLSFGGTGQDTQYF
NA	TRBV30	few	TRBJ2-7	TGTGCCTGGAGTGTTGGCCAGGGTAAGCAGTACTTC	CAWSVGQGKQYF
NA	TRBV3-1/TRBV3-2	few	TRBJ1-2	TGTGCCAGCAGCCAAGGGTATAGGGTTGGCTACACCTTC	CASSQGYRVGYTF
NA	TRBV19	NA	TRBJ2-2	TGTGCCAGTAGTATATCCAGGGCGAACACCGGGGAGCTGTTTTTT	CASSISRANTGELFF
TRBD2	TRBV20-1	NA	TRBJ2-5	TGCAGTGCTAGTGAGGCGGGACTAGGAGAGACCCAGTACTTC	CSASEAGLGETQYF
NA	TRBV9	NA	TRBJ1-2	TGTGCCAGCAGCGTAGTTGGGGTTGGCTACACCTTC	CASSVVGVGYTF
NA	TRBV29-1	few	TRBJ1-5	TGCAGCCCCCGGGACGGTAGCAATCAGCCCCAGCATTTT	CSPRDGSNQPQHF
NA	TRBV11-1	NA	TRBJ1-1	TGTGCCAGCAGCCCAGAGGACAGGAACACTGAAGCTTTCTTT	CASSPEDRNTEAFF
NA	TRBV10-1	NA	TRBJ2-5	TGCGCCAGCGGGGGCGGAGGCCAAGAGACCCAGTACTTC	CASGGGGQETQYF
TRBD1	TRBV9	NA	TRBJ1-4	TGTGCCAGCAGCGTGGGGACAGGGGCAAGTAATGAAAAACTGTTTTTT	CASSVGTGASNEKLFF
NA	TRBV19	NA	TRBJ2-6	TGTGCCAGTAGTATCGGTCAAGCCTCTGGGGCCAACGTCCTGACTTTC	CASSIGQASGANVLTF
NA	TRBV6-4	NA	TRBJ1-1	TGTGCCAGCAGCCGGAATCCGACAGGTATGAACACTGAAGCTTTCTTT	CASSRNPTGMNTEAFF
TRBD1	TRBV24-1	NA	TRBJ1-5	TGTGCCACCAGTGTTGGACAGGGATTGAATCAGCCCCAGCATTTT	CATSVGQGLNQPQHF
NA	TRBV19	NA	TRBJ1-5	TGTGCCAGTACTCTTTCCGGGCCAGCAAGCAATCAGCCCCAGCATTTT	CASTLSGPASNQPQHF